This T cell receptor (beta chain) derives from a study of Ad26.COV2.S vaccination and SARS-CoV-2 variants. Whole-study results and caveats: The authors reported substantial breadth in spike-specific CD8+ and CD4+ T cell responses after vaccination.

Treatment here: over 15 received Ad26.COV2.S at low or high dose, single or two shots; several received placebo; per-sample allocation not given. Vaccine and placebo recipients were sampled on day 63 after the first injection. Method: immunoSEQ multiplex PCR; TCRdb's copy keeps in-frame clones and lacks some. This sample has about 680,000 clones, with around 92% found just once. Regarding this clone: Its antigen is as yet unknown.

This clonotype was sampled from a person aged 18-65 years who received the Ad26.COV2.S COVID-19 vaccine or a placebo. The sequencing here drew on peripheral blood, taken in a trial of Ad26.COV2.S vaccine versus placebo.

Here the CDR3 reads CASSERGTSSYNEQFF. As DNA, the CDR3 is TGTGCCAGCAGCGAGCGGGGCACGAGCTCCTACAATGAGCAGTTCTTC. The chain is built from TRBV9 and TRBJ2-1; TRBD2 matches at 7 bases. Germline CDR1 SGDLS, CDR2 YYNGEE. J gave up 0 bases and V 3 bases, and 6 bases lay outside the gene matches. The CDR3 runs 16 residues.